The 3 T cell receptor beta chains below were found in one sample sequenced in a study of shared clonotypes between healthy human individuals. Produced via immunoSEQ multiplex PCR; TCRdb's table is partial and in-frame only. The table lists about 490,000 clones, about 82% of them singletons. The sequenced material came from PBMCs. Every receptor here comes from a woman aged 40 to 49 in good health. Some clones in this sample may be carry-over from other donors' samples.

The chain has TRBV15 and TRBJ2-5; TRBD2 agrees at 9 bases. Per the germline V gene, CDR1 is LNHNV and CDR2 is YYDKDF (reference sequence). V lost 3 bases to trimming and J lost 4 bases; unmatched junction nucleotides: 9. This CDR3 has 16 residues. The CDR3 region is CATSSGSGSRRETQYF. The CDR3 DNA reads as TGTGCCACCAGCAGTGGTAGCGGGAGTCGTCGAGAGACCCAGTACTTC. Filled out from reference TRBV15 and TRBJ2-5, the complete variable domain reads DAMVIQNPRYQVTQFGKPVTLSCSQTLNHNVMYWYQQKSSQAPKLLFHYYDKDFNNEADTPDNFQSRRPNTSFCFLDIRSPGLGDTAMYLCATSSGSGSRRETQYFGPGTRLLVL.

The rearrangement joins TRBV7-8 to TRBJ2-1; the D gene is possibly TRBD1 (6 bases). With 1 base removed from V and 1 base from J, the gap between germline ends came to 23 bases. This CDR3 is 20 amino acids long. Germline CDR1 reads SGHVS; CDR2 reads FQNEAQ. CDR3 sequence: CASSLDQGRMTVPSYNEQFF. The DNA of the CDR3 is TGTGCCAGCAGCTTAGATCAGGGGCGAATGACGGTCCCTTCCTACAATGAGCAGTTCTTC. The full variable domain, with the rest looked up from reference TRBV7-8 and TRBJ2-1, is GAGVSQSPRYKVAKRGQDVALRCDPISGHVSLFWYQQALGQGPEFLTYFQNEAQLDKSGLPSDRFFAERPEGSVSTLKIQRTQQEDSAVYLCASSLDQGRMTVPSYNEQFFGPGTRLTVL.

The V gene is TRBV7-9, the J gene TRBJ2-1; 8 bases are shared with TRBD1. The germline gives CDR1 SEHNR, CDR2 FQNEAQ (reference sequence). This CDR3 is built from 13 residues. After removal of 5 bases from V and 9 bases from J, the junction contained 6 bases not matched to a gene. CDR3 DNA: TGTGCCAGCAGCCGCCAGGGGGCGGGTGAGCAGTTCTTC. Translating gives CASSRQGAGEQFF.